A selection of T cell receptor beta chains follows, all from one sample in a study of early T cells in non-severe SARS-CoV-2 infection. TCRdb re-analysed the 5' RACE reads in MiXCR, keeping a single row per CDR3 protein. The data show approximately 40,000 distinct CDR3 sequences, 8.5% to 10% seen once. The sequenced sample was whole blood. These receptor sequences come from an adult who was a healthcare worker with PCR-confirmed SARS-CoV-2 infection or an uninfected control (not recorded which). The CDR3 runs from the conserved cysteine through the conserved F or W.

V | CDR3
TRBV20-1 | CSAREHTDTQYF
TRBV12-3/TRBV12-4 | CASSLARGLGDTQYF
TRBV7-9 | CASSLGPAGAGQPQHF
TRBV7-2 | CASSFNRVPDTQYF
TRBV5-8 | CASSATGTYNYNEQFF
TRBV7-7 | CASSLEGVTGELFF
TRBV4-1 | CASSQGGQVYYGYTF
TRBV6-1 | CASSIAGGDGKNIQYF
TRBV9 | CASSVVGGSTDTQYF
TRBV6-4 | CASSPTIADYNEQFF
TRBV19 | CASSMGVDRAQYF
TRBV7-2 | CASSLERGLHQPQHF
TRBV7-9 | CASSKDGFDQPQHF
TRBV27 | CASSINGRGLNTEAFF
TRBV11-1 | CASSYSQGAATEAFF
TRBV29-1 | CSVEHTSYGYTF
TRBV9 | CASSPQGAGNNSPLHF
TRBV12-3/TRBV12-4 | CASGGSNYGYTF
TRBV20-1 | CSARDASGGHNEQFF
TRBV20-1 | CSARVRGFGNTIYF
TRBV6-6 | CASRPGDATNEKLFF
TRBV20-1 | CSAEKPGANYGYTF
TRBV24-1 | CATSDVGAEQYF
TRBV29-1 | CSVDSTDTQYF
TRBV28 | CASSAPGPQTYEQYF
TRBV20-1 | CSAGGVRGDEQYF
TRBV6-5 | CASSYLAALNTEAFF
TRBV5-5 | CASSSPGGLANTEAFF
TRBV7-7 | CASSPHLAGDTGELFF
TRBV6-4 | CASSERAGGATDTQYF
TRBV6-4 | CASSDSRQGVDTQYF
TRBV6-5 | CASSASGTANTEAFF
TRBV7-9 | CASRRFAGGQIDNEQFF
TRBV7-2 | CASSEIRRVAGALYEQYF
TRBV28 | CASSLSSRGAISPLHF
TRBV5-1 | CASSSGTGNRWADTQYF
TRBV12-3/TRBV12-4 | CASTAADRGLGQPQHF
TRBV3-1 | CASSQVSAFRDGYTF
TRBV28 | CASVRDRVISEQFF
TRBV4-3 | CASSQDTGGNEQFF
TRBV4-3 | CASSQAFSGSGANVLTF
TRBV12-3/TRBV12-4 | CASSFPRSGGSPLHF
TRBV18 | CASSPLGSAGNTEAFF
TRBV5-1 | CASSLAGQGAYNEQFF
TRBV5-5 | CASSLRLDTQYF
TRBV6-2/TRBV6-3 | CASSYGGGTGQPQHF
TRBV6-2/TRBV6-3 | CASSYRQGETGNTIYF
TRBV12-3/TRBV12-4 | CASSSHTGGYGYTF
TRBV6-4 | CASSDGLAANNEQFF